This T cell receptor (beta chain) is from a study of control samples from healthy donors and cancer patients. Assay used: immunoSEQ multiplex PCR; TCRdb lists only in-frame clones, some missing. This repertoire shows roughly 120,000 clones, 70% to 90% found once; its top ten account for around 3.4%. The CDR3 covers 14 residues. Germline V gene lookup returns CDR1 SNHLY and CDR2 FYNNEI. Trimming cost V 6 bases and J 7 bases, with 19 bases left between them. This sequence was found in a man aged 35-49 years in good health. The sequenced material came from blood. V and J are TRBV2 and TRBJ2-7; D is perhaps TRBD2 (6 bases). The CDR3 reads CASSSNGGVQEQYF. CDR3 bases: TGTGCCAGCAGCTCGAACGGGGGAGTCCAGGAGCAGTACTTC.